This T cell receptor beta chain was found in a study of Graves' ophthalmopathy and Graves' hyperthyroidism. This clonotype was observed at least ten times. As the template, RNA transcripts were used to amplify TCR beta CDR3 regions. RT-PCR was first run with HTBI primers, then multiplex PCR in a second round. TCRdb independently ran MiXCR on the multiplex PCR reads; one entry per CDR3 protein. The sample has 1 million to 1.3 million distinct CDR3 sequences; 36% are singletons. Trimming removed 8 bases at V and 5 bases at J, with 10 bases between. The CDR3 is made up of 11 amino acids. Germline V gene data show CDR1 as ENHRY and CDR2 as SYGVKD.

The rearrangement links TRBV10-3 to TRBJ2-7, with D possibly matching TRBD2 (5 bases). The clonotype was recovered from an adult man with Graves' hyperthyroidism. Sample: peripheral blood or thyroid tissue (not recorded which). DNA for the CDR3: TGTGCCATCCGGGGTTTACACGAGCAGTACTTC. It codes for CAIRGLHEQYF.